The 11 T cell receptor beta chains in this list originate from one sample, sequenced in a study of a mutant IDH1 vaccine in newly diagnosed glioma (dated by TCRdb to the early 2020s). The sample's time point label, in plain terms: week 35, safety follow-up. Each vaccine dose, consisting of 300 ug of a 20-mer mutant IDH1 peptide in Montanide, was administered subcutaneously with topical imiquimod. Receptors were amplified or captured by the immunoSEQ multiplex PCR assay. The immuneACCESS repertoire file appears here via TCRdb, limited to in-frame rearrangements. These files lack a portion of the clones; in checked studies, under half of the deficit traces to unresolved V genes, and the cause of the others is not known. Present in this sample are 69,000 or so clones, more than 75% of which were seen just once. The biggest ten clones account for about 2% of the sample. Their cognate antigens are unknown.

Sample: PBMCs, taken from a glioma patient whose treatment included an IDH1 peptide vaccine. These receptors all stem from a man aged 30 to 45 with glioma.

CDR3 amino acids: CASSQDTSRETQYF. In DNA, the CDR3 is TGTGCCAGCAGCCAAGATACGAGTCGCGAGACCCAGTACTTC. The chain uses TRBV4-2 and TRBJ2-5; D unclear. The CDR3 extends over 14 amino acids. The germline gives CDR1 LGHNA, CDR2 YNFKEQ. The V and J ends lost 0 bases and 5 bases respectively, with 10 bases between them.

About this clone: Distinct nucleotide sequences in the sample also encode this CDR3. This chain connects TRBV7-8 to TRBJ2-7; either TRBD1 or TRBD2 may fit D (5 bases each). The CDR3 covers 14 residues. CDR1 is SGHVS, CDR2 FQNEAQ, per germline. Between the trimmed V and J ends, which lost 2 bases and 2 bases, there was a span of 10 bases. The CDR3 DNA sequence: TGTGCCAGCAGCTTAAGGCAGGGACCCTACGAGCAGTACTTC. As protein: CASSLRQGPYEQYF.

The rearrangement links TRBV6-6 to TRBJ1-1, with D perhaps TRBD1 (5 bases). The V end lost 6 bases, the J end lost 0 bases, and 17 bases lay between the germline ends. Germline loops: CDR1 MNHNY, CDR2 SVGAGI (reference sequence). The CDR3 runs to 16 residues. In DNA form, the CDR3 reads TGTGCCAGCAGCTTCCCACAGGAGGAGGTGAACACTGAAGCTTTCTTT. Protein sequence: CASSFPQEEVNTEAFF.

This chain joins TRBV5-4 and TRBJ2-7; 7 nucleotides line up with TRBD1. The germline gives CDR1 SGHNT, CDR2 YYREEE (reference sequence). V lost 4 bases to trimming and J lost 3 bases; unmatched junction nucleotides: 10. The CDR3 totals 15 residues. CDR3 sequence reads: CASSSLPGQSYEQYF. In DNA, the CDR3 is TGTGCCAGCAGCAGCCTCCCGGGACAGAGCTACGAGCAGTACTTC.

The CDR3 DNA reads TGCGCCAGCAGCTACAAGTGGAGGGGACAGGGGAATGAAAAACTGTTTTTT. Protein sequence: CASSYKWRGQGNEKLFF. The gene calls are TRBV4-3 and TRBJ1-4; 10 nucleotides align to TRBD1. Germline loops: CDR1 LGHNA, CDR2 YSLEER. This CDR3 region has 17 residues. After removal of 5 bases from V and 5 bases from J, the junction contained 11 bases not matched to a gene.

The chain combines TRBV4-3 with TRBJ2-2, with D uncertain. Trimming pared 4 bases from V and 1 base from J, leaving 10 bases between. Germline loops: CDR1 LGHNA, CDR2 YSLEER. This CDR3 has 15 residues. CDR3: CASSPSLKNTGELFF. CDR3 nucleotide sequence: TGCGCCAGCAGCCCTTCCCTTAAGAACACCGGGGAGCTGTTTTTT.

The V call is TRBV10-2, the J call TRBJ2-1; no reliable D call. V lost 6 bases to trimming and J lost 3 bases, with 15 bases between them. Germline V CDR1 and CDR2: WSHSY, SAAADI. The CDR3 sequence is 15 residues long. CDR3 amino acids: CASSPTALDYNEQFF. CDR3 DNA sequence: TGCGCCAGCAGCCCCACCGCCCTAGACTACAATGAGCAGTTCTTC.

V gene TRBV6-5 combines with J gene TRBJ1-2; 8 bases are a match to TRBD1. CDR3 length: 14 residues. Germline assignment: CDR1 MNHEY and CDR2 SVGAGI. The ends lost 5 bases at V and 2 bases at J; junction bases unmatched: 4. The CDR3 DNA is TGTGCCAGCAGTCGGACAGGGAGAAACTATGGCTACACCTTC. This sequence encodes CASSRTGRNYGYTF.

The chain carries TRBV6-1 and TRBJ2-3; D is unclear. Germline loops: CDR1 MNHNS, CDR2 SASEGT. The CDR3 has 14 amino acids. V dropped 2 bases and J dropped 6 bases, with 12 bases sitting between them. The CDR3 DNA sequence: TGTGCCAGCAGTGAACGGCCGGATCTCGATACGCAGTATTTT. This sequence encodes CASSERPDLDTQYF.

V is TRBV7-2 and J is TRBJ2-5, with TRBD2 matching 8 bases. The CDR3 spans 15 residues. Per germline, CDR1 SGHTA and CDR2 FQGNSA. Trimming removed 5 bases from V and 1 base from J; junction bases left unmatched: 6. The CDR3 nucleotides are TGTGCCAGCAGCCTCATGGCGGGGGGCCAAGAGACCCAGTACTTC. It encodes CASSLMAGGQETQYF.

The chain links TRBV4-1 to TRBJ2-2; a possible D gene is TRBD1 (6 bases). Per germline, CDR1 MGHRA and CDR2 YSYEKL. The CDR3 sequence is 15 residues long. The V and J ends lost 4 bases and 4 bases respectively, with 13 bases between them. Here the CDR3 DNA reads TGCGCCAGCAGCCCCCAGACAGGACTCACCGGGGAGCTGTTTTTT. This gives the protein CASSPQTGLTGELFF.